What follows are 2 T cell receptor beta chains derived from one specimen sequenced in a study of control samples from healthy donors and cancer patients. TCRdb's copy holds only in-frame clones and misses some; the assay was immunoSEQ multiplex PCR. The sample lists roughly 86,000 clones; around nine tenths were seen once. The sample comprised blood. These receptors originate from a woman between 18 and 29 years old in good health.

V usage is TRBV11-2 and J usage is TRBJ2-3, with D perhaps matching TRBD2 (6 bases). Trimming pared 3 bases from V and 6 bases from J, leaving 16 bases between. Germline V gives CDR1 SGHAT, CDR2 FQNNGV. This CDR3 comprises 15 residues. In DNA form, the CDR3 reads TGTGCCAGCAGCTTGAGGCGGGGTGTAGGGGATACGCAGTATTTT. Residues: CASSLRRGVGDTQYF.

The V gene is TRBV19, the J gene TRBJ2-1; tentative D call: TRBD1 (5 bases). Trimming removed 6 bases at V and 0 bases at J, with 15 bases between. The CDR3 has 16 amino acids. The V gene's germline CDR1 is LNHDA and CDR2 SQIVND (reference sequence). For the CDR3, the DNA is TGTGCCAGTAGACAGACAGTATTTGTCTCCTACAATGAGCAGTTCTTC. Protein product: CASRQTVFVSYNEQFF.